This T cell receptor (beta chain) was captured in a study of cytotoxic CD8 clonotypes in ibrutinib-treated CLL. Study-wide findings and caveats: The study found public clonotypes uncommon, contracting or stable on treatment. Samples were collected at differing times from sustained-remission and progressing patients. Clonality, elevated at ibrutinib response, dropped back toward baseline at progression. Baseline levels of clonality went above those of age-matched healthy donors and moved with circulating CD8+ T-cell counts.

This CDR3 contains 13 residues. The germline gives CDR1 SGHNT, CDR2 YENEEA. The ends were cut back, 4 bases at V and 4 bases at J, with 7 bases in the middle. This clone was observed a handful of times. Its specificity is not known. This table comes from immunoSEQ multiplex PCR, and its TCRdb copy is limited to in-frame clones, with some not included. The table has 200,000 to 250,000 clones, 75% to 80% seen once; the top ten hold over 10%. The sequencing here drew on PBMCs, taken after 12 months of ibrutinib treatment. This chain uses TRBV11-3 with TRBJ2-2; D perhaps matches TRBD2 (5 bases). The clonotype originates from a human donor with chronic lymphocytic leukemia. The CDR3 region is CASSSRATGELFF. The CDR3, as DNA: TGTGCCAGCAGCTCGAGGGCCACCGGGGAGCTGTTTTTT.